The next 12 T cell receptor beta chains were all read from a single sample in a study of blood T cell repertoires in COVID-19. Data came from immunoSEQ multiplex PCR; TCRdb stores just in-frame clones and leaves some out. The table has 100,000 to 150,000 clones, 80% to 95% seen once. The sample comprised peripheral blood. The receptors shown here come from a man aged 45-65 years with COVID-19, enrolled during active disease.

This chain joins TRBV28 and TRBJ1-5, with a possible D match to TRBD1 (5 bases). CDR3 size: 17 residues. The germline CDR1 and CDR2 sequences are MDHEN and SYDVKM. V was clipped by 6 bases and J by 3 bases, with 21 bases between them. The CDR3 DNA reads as TGTGCCAGCAGCCCCGGGGGGGGGAGAGGTAACAATCAGCCCCAGCATTTT. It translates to CASSPGGGRGNNQPQHF.

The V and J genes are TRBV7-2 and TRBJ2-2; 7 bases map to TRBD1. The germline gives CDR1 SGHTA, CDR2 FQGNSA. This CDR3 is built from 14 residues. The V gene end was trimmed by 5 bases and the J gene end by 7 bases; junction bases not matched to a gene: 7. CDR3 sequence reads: CASSEGRGSGELFF. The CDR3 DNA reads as TGTGCCAGCAGCGAAGGCAGGGGGAGCGGGGAGCTGTTTTTT.

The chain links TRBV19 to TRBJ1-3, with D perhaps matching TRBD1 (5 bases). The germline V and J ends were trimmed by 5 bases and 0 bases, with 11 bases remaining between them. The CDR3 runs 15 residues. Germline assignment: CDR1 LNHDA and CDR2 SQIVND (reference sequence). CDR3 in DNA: TGTGCCAGTAGTGCACGACAGTTCTCTGGAAACACCATATATTTT. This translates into CASSARQFSGNTIYF.

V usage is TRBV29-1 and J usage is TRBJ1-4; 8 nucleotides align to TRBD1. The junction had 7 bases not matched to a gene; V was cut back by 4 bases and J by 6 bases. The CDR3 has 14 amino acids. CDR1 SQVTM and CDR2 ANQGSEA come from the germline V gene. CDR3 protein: CSVGAGGEYEKLFF. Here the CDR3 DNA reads TGCAGCGTTGGGGCAGGGGGCGAGTATGAAAAACTGTTTTTT.

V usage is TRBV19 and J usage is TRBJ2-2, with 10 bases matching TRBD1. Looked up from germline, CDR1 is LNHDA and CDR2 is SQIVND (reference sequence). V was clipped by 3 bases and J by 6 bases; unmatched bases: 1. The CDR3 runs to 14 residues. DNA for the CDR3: TGTGCCAGTAGTATCGGACAGGGGGCCGGGGAGCTGTTTTTT. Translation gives CASSIGQGAGELFF.

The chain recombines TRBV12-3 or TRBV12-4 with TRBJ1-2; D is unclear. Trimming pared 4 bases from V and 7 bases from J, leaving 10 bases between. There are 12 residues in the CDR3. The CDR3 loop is CASSSLEGGYTF. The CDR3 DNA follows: TGTGCCAGCAGTTCACTCGAGGGTGGCTACACCTTC.

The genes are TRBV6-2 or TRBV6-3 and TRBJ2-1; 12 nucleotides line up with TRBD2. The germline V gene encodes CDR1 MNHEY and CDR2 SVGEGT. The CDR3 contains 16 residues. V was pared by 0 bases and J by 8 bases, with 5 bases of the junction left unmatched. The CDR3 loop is CASSYSRGLAGDEQFF. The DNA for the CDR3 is TGTGCCAGCAGTTACTCGAGGGGACTAGCGGGCGATGAGCAGTTCTTC.

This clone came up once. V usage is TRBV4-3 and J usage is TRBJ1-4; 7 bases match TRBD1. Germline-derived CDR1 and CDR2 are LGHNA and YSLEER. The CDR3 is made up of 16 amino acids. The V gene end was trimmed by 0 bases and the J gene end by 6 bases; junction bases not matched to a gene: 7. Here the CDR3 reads CASSQDPPGGYEKLFF. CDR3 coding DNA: TGCGCCAGCAGCCAAGACCCCCCAGGGGGGTATGAAAAACTGTTTTTT.

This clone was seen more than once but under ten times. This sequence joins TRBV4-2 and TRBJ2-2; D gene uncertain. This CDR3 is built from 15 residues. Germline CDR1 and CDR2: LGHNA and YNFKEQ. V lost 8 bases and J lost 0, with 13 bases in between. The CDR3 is CASGLRQSNTGELFF. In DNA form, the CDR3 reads TGTGCCAGCGGCCTCCGACAATCGAACACCGGGGAGCTGTTTTTT.

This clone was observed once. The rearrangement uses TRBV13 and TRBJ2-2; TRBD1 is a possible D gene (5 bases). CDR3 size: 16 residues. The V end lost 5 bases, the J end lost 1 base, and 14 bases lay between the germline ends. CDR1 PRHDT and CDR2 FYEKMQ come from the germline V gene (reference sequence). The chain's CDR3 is CASSVLTVGNTGELFF. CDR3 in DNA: TGTGCCAGCAGCGTCTTGACAGTCGGGAACACCGGGGAGCTGTTTTTT.

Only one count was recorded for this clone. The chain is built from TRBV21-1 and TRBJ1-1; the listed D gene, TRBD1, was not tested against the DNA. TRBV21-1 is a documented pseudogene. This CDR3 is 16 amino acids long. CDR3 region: CASSRQTGTPNTEAFF. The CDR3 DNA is TGTGCCAGCAGCCGACAGACCGGGACACCGAACACTGAAGCTTTCTTT.

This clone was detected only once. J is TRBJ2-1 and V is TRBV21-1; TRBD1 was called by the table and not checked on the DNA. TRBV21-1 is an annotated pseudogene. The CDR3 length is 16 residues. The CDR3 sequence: CASSKEGQGNYNEQFF. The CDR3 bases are TGTGCCAGCAGCAAAGAGGGACAGGGAAACTACAATGAGCAGTTCTTC.